The 21 T cell receptor beta chains given below trace back to one sample, sequenced in a study of OX40 agonist ivuxolimab in advanced cancers. Assay used: immunoSEQ multiplex PCR; TCRdb lists only in-frame clones, some missing. The sample lists under 45,000 clones; 84% were seen once. The specimen was CD4+ or CD8+ T cells sorted from blood, collected in a trial of the OX40 agonist ivuxolimab. The receptors shown here come from an adult with an advanced solid tumor such as melanoma, head and neck, liver or kidney cancer.

This chain connects TRBV5-8 to TRBJ2-3, with 9 bases lining up with TRBD2. J gave up 0 bases and V 4 bases, and 9 bases lay outside the gene matches. Per the germline V gene, CDR1 is SGHTS and CDR2 is YDEGEE. This CDR3 is built from 17 residues. Here the CDR3 DNA reads TGTGCCAGCAGCCGGGCCGGGACTAGCCTTAGCACAGATACGCAGTATTTT. It translates to CASSRAGTSLSTDTQYF. The whole variable domain, filled in from reference TRBV5-8 and TRBJ2-3, reads EAGVTQSPTHLIKTRGQQATLRCSPISGHTSVYWYQQALGLGLQFLLWYDEGEERNRGNFPPRFSGRQFPNYSSELNVNALELEDSALYLCASSRAGTSLSTDTQYFGPGTRLTVL.

The CDR3 nucleotides read TGTGCCAGCAGCCCCTTGGGATCCTACAATGAGCAGTTCTTC. This sequence encodes CASSPLGSYNEQFF. The chain couples TRBV7-2 to TRBJ2-1; no firm D call. The CDR3 runs to 14 residues. Germline values: CDR1 SGHTA, CDR2 FQGNSA. V was cut by 5 bases and J by 1 base, with 9 bases left in between.

This clone was picked up a small number of times. The chain links TRBV2 to TRBJ2-2; D is uncertain. CDR1 SNHLY and CDR2 FYNNEI come from the germline V gene. V lost 3 bases and J 5 bases, leaving 10 bases between the germline ends. CDR3 length equals 14 residues. The CDR3 bases are TGTGCCAGCAGTGATCTTTCAAGGACCGGGGAGCTGTTTTTT. This translates into CASSDLSRTGELFF.

The rearrangement links TRBV5-8 to TRBJ2-2; D may be TRBD2 (5 bases). Trimming removed 4 bases at V and 6 bases at J, with 16 bases between. Germline CDR1 is SGHTS and CDR2 is YDEGEE. This CDR3 has 15 residues. CDR3 bases: TGTGCCAGCAGCCCAACTAGAAAAAGGGCCGGGGAGCTGTTTTTT. Translating it yields CASSPTRKRAGELFF.

This chain's CDR3 is CASSLEGPTFSTDTQYF. The CDR3 bases are TGCGCCAGCAGCTTGGAGGGACCGACATTTAGCACAGATACGCAGTATTTT. V usage is TRBV5-1 and J usage is TRBJ2-3, with D perhaps assigned TRBD1 or TRBD2 (5 bases each). This CDR3 has 17 amino acids. Germline assignment: CDR1 SGHRS and CDR2 YFSETQ. Trimming pared 0 bases from V and 0 bases from J, leaving 14 bases between.

This chain links TRBV5-5 with TRBJ1-5; D is perhaps TRBD1 (5 bases). The CDR3 contains 14 residues. V lost 5 bases, J lost 7 bases, and 16 bases lay in between. The V gene's germline CDR1 is SGHKS and CDR2 YYEKEE (reference sequence). CDR3 residues: CASSSNSGHQPQHF. The CDR3 nucleotides are TGTGCCAGCAGTTCGAATTCGGGGCACCAGCCCCAGCATTTT.

This clone was found a few times. The V gene is TRBV5-8, the J gene TRBJ1-5, with D unresolved. Germline lookup yields CDR1 SGHTS and CDR2 YDEGEE. There are 15 residues in the CDR3. Trimming took 0 bases from V and 3 from J, leaving 10 bases between them. The CDR3 DNA is TGTGCCAGCAGCTTGGGTCAGACCATCAATCAGCCCCAGCATTTT. Encoded protein: CASSLGQTINQPQHF.

The chain recombines TRBV19 with TRBJ1-1; a possible D gene is TRBD1 (5 bases). V dropped 5 bases and J dropped 4 bases, with 14 bases sitting between them. The CDR3 totals 14 residues. Germline V gene lookup returns CDR1 LNHDA and CDR2 SQIVND (reference sequence). In DNA, the CDR3 is TGTGCCAGTAGTGCCGTGGGGGGGTCCACTGAAGCTTTCTTT. Protein product: CASSAVGGSTEAFF.

V is TRBV6-1 and J is TRBJ2-2, with 10 bases that match TRBD1. Germline V gene lookup returns CDR1 MNHNS and CDR2 SASEGT. With 10 bases clipped from V and 6 bases from J, the junction kept 8 bases outside the gene matches. The CDR3 is 14 amino acids. The CDR3 reads CATIRGTGAGELFF. In DNA, the CDR3 is TGTGCCACCATACGAGGGACAGGGGCCGGGGAGCTGTTTTTT.

The chain links TRBV5-5 to TRBJ2-3; the D call may be TRBD1 or TRBD2 (5 bases each). The CDR3 runs 14 residues. V lost 4 bases, J lost 6 bases, and 15 bases lay in between. Germline lookup yields CDR1 SGHKS and CDR2 YYEKEE (reference sequence). CDR3 protein: CASSNPGTRDTQYF. The DNA for the CDR3 is TGTGCCAGCAGCAATCCCGGGACGCGTGATACGCAGTATTTT.

This sequence joins TRBV29-1 and TRBJ1-2; D is possibly TRBD1 (5 bases). The germline V and J ends were trimmed by 4 bases and 3 bases, with 6 bases remaining between them. Per germline, CDR1 SQVTM and CDR2 ANQGSEA. This CDR3 is built from 11 residues. The CDR3 region is CSVVRDYGYTF. The DNA for the CDR3 is TGCAGCGTTGTCAGGGACTATGGCTACACCTTC.

The chain combines TRBV5-1 with TRBJ1-3, with 7 bases matching TRBD1. The CDR3 runs 16 residues. The V gene end was trimmed by 0 bases and the J gene end by 0 bases; junction bases not matched to a gene: 3. The V gene's germline CDR1 is SGHRS and CDR2 YFSETQ. The CDR3 DNA reads TGCGCCAGCAGCTTGGCGGGACAGAGCTCTGGAAACACCATATATTTT. It codes for CASSLAGQSSGNTIYF. Using reference TRBV5-1 and TRBJ1-3 for the parts outside the CDR3, the full variable domain is KAGVTQTPRYLIKTRGQQVTLSCSPISGHRSVSWYQQTPGQGLQFLFEYFSETQRNKGNFPGRFSGRQFSNSRSEMNVSTLELGDSALYLCASSLAGQSSGNTIYFGEGSWLTVV.

The J gene is TRBJ2-2, the V gene TRBV6-5; D may be TRBD1 or TRBD2 (5 bases each). Trimming shortened V by 10 bases and J by 2 bases, and 14 bases separated the two germline ends. The CDR3 has 14 residues. Germline CDR1 reads MNHEY; CDR2 reads SVGAGI. The CDR3 nucleotides are TGTGCCACCCTCTCGGGGCGTAACACCGGGGAGCTGTTTTTT. Residues: CATLSGRNTGELFF.

The chain is built from TRBV6-1 and TRBJ1-1, with 7 bases matching TRBD1. CDR1 is MNHNS, CDR2 SASEGT, per germline. There are 14 residues in the CDR3. After removal of 6 bases from V and 1 base from J, the junction contained 5 bases not matched to a gene. CDR3 region: CASRPGQPNTEAFF. CDR3 sequence (DNA): TGTGCCAGCAGGCCGGGACAGCCGAACACTGAAGCTTTCTTT.

This clone came up once. The chain uses TRBV29-1 and TRBJ1-4; perhaps TRBD1 as D (6 bases). Trimming stripped 5 bases from V and 8 bases from J, with 12 bases between. This CDR3 is 12 amino acids long. CDR1 and CDR2 from the germline V gene are SQVTM and ANQGSEA. CDR3 DNA: TGCAGCGTTAGGGGGATGCGGGAAAAACTGTTTTTT. It translates to CSVRGMREKLFF.

A single count supports this clone. This chain connects TRBV18 to TRBJ2-1; possible D gene TRBD2, 6 bases. The CDR3 spans 15 residues. V was pared by 6 bases and J by 8 bases, with 20 bases between. The germline gives CDR1 KGHSH, CDR2 LQKENI. The CDR3 region is CASSTGLARSHEQFF. The DNA of the CDR3 is TGTGCCAGCTCGACGGGGCTAGCGCGTAGCCATGAGCAGTTCTTC.

This rearrangement joins TRBV29-1 to TRBJ2-7; D uncertain. Germline CDR1 SQVTM, CDR2 ANQGSEA. This CDR3 is 14 amino acids long. Trimming stripped 2 bases from V and 5 bases from J, with 16 bases between. The CDR3 reads CSVENEALVHEQYF. CDR3 in DNA: TGCAGCGTTGAAAATGAAGCTTTGGTCCACGAGCAGTACTTC.

This clone was observed a handful of times. V is TRBV9 and J is TRBJ2-7, with TRBD1 identical over 7 bases. The germline CDR1 and CDR2 sequences are SGDLS and YYNGEE. V shed 4 bases and J 0 bases; nucleotides not matched to a gene: 4. The CDR3 extends over 14 amino acids. The CDR3 DNA follows: TGTGCCAGCAGCAGACAGGGTCCCTCCTACGAGCAGTACTTC. Amino acid sequence: CASSRQGPSYEQYF.

The genes are TRBV15 and TRBJ2-5; tentative D call: TRBD2 (5 bases). The length of the CDR3 is 13 residues. With 1 base removed from V and 4 bases from J, the gap between germline ends came to 7 bases. CDR1 LNHNV and CDR2 YYDKDF come from the germline V gene (reference sequence). The CDR3 sequence: CATSRAGLETQYF. In DNA form, the CDR3 reads TGTGCCACCAGCAGAGCGGGGTTAGAGACCCAGTACTTC. Full variable domain (rest looked up from reference TRBV15 and TRBJ2-5): DAMVIQNPRYQVTQFGKPVTLSCSQTLNHNVMYWYQQKSSQAPKLLFHYYDKDFNNEADTPDNFQSRRPNTSFCFLDIRSPGLGDTAMYLCATSRAGLETQYFGPGTRLLVL.

The chain is built from TRBV2 and TRBJ2-7; D uncertain. The V gene lost 5 bases and the J gene lost 2 bases, with 7 bases spanning the gap. CDR3 length equals 12 residues. Looked up from germline, CDR1 is SNHLY and CDR2 is FYNNEI. CDR3 amino acids: CASSPDTYEQYF. CDR3 coding DNA: TGTGCCAGCAGTCCAGACACCTACGAGCAGTACTTC. The variable domain in full, completed from reference TRBV2 and TRBJ2-7, reads EPEVTQTPSHQVTQMGQEVILRCVPISNHLYFYWYRQILGQKVEFLVSFYNNEISEKSEIFDDQFSVERPDGSNFTLKIRSTKLEDSAMYFCASSPDTYEQYFGPGTRLTVT.

The rearrangement uses TRBV29-1 and TRBJ2-7, with TRBD1 matching over 9 bases. The CDR3 runs 13 residues. J lost 2 bases, V lost 7 bases, and 6 bases had no gene match. CDR1 and CDR2 (germline): SQVTM, ANQGSEA. CDR3 sequence: CSAVQGAPYEQYF. The CDR3 nucleotides are TGCAGCGCAGTACAGGGGGCACCCTACGAGCAGTACTTC.